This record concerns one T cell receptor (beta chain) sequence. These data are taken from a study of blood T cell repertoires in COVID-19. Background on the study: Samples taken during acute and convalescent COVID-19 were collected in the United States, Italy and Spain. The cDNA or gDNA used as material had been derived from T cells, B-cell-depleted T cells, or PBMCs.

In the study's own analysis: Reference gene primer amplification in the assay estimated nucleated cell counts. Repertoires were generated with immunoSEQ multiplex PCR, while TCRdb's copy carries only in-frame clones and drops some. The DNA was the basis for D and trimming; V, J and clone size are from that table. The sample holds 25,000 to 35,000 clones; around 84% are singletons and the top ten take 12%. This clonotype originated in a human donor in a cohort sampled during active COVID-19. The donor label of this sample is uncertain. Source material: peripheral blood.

This chain's CDR3 is CAISDDRGSGYTF. DNA of the CDR3: TGTGCCATCAGTGATGACAGGGGGTCTGGCTACACCTTC. The chain recombines TRBV10-3 with TRBJ1-2; 9 bases map to TRBD1. V gave up 3 bases and J gave up 7 bases; unmatched junction bases: 3. CDR1 ENHRY and CDR2 SYGVKD come from the germline V gene. The CDR3 extends over 13 amino acids.